The present T cell receptor (beta chain) was sequenced within a study of blood T cell repertoires in COVID-19. V lost 4 bases and J lost 3; bases outside the gene matches: 6. The CDR3 covers 14 residues. The germline V gene encodes CDR1 LNHDA and CDR2 SQIVND (reference sequence). Methods used by the authors: Amplification of reference gene primers provided the estimated nucleated cell counts. TCRdb's table, derived via immunoSEQ multiplex PCR, lists solely in-frame clones and lacks some. V and J calls and clone size are given by that table; D and trimming were obtained from the DNA. The top ten clones hold around 2.1% of a sample with around 300,000 clones, about 90% of them seen once.

The chain carries TRBV19 and TRBJ2-7, with 7 bases identical to TRBD1. The source material was peripheral blood. The source is a woman aged 25 to 45 who had recovered from COVID-19. The CDR3 here is CASSNGDSLYEQYF. DNA for the CDR3: TGTGCCAGTAGTAATGGGGACAGCCTCTACGAGCAGTACTTC.